Below, one T cell receptor (beta chain) is given with its context. The antigen is not known. Treatment denoted: oral pan-JAK inhibitor, 5-10 mg twice daily. CD4+ and CD8+ T cells were sorted from PBMCs stained for CD3, CD4 and CD8. Germline assignment: CDR1 MNHEY and CDR2 SMNVEV (reference sequence). CDR3 length equals 17 residues. Trimming at V came to 1 base and at J to 5 bases, leaving 11 bases not matched to a gene. Reverse transcribed after extraction, RNA yielded cDNA as the sequencing template. The table came from immunoSEQ multiplex PCR; TCRdb's copy has only in-frame clones and leaves some out. Of 130,000 to 150,000 clones in the sample, roughly 80% are singletons; the top ten hold roughly 25%. The sample comes from a study of CD8+ T cells in alopecia areata. Study-level findings and limits: Significant decreases in scalp clonality and expanded CD8+ clones followed tofacitinib treatment. Tofacitinib did not eliminate many expanded lesional clones from scalp or blood.

Here the sequenced sample was CD8+ T cells sorted from blood, taken at week 4, from a patient treated with tofacitinib. This receptor was obtained from a human donor with alopecia areata. The chain is built from TRBV27 and TRBJ2-5; 9 nucleotides agree with TRBD2. The CDR3: CASSLLGSGGPRETQYF. The CDR3 DNA is TGTGCCAGCAGTTTATTGGGTAGCGGGGGCCCCCGGGAGACCCAGTACTTC.